The 23 T cell receptor beta chains reported below all come from one sample, sequenced in a study of neoadjuvant nivolumab and ipilimumab in lung cancer. Sequenced by immunoSEQ multiplex PCR; TCRdb stores in-frame clones only, minus some. The sample includes 3,500 to 4,500 clones, roughly 81% of them seen just once. Sequenced material: adjacent normal lung tissue, taken after neoadjuvant nivolumab, alone or with ipilimumab, at or shortly before surgery. The receptor set was obtained from an adult with non-small cell lung cancer.

This rearrangement joins TRBV28 to TRBJ2-3; D uncertain. The V end was cut by 3 bases, the J end by 1 base, with 8 bases between. In germline, CDR1 is MDHEN, CDR2 SYDVKM. This CDR3 has 14 amino acids. The CDR3 DNA is TGTGCCAGCAGTTTTGTCCTAGGCACAGATACGCAGTATTTT. It is translated as CASSFVLGTDTQYF.

The chain combines TRBV7-9 with TRBJ1-1; no definite D call. The germline V gene encodes CDR1 SEHNR and CDR2 FQNEAQ (reference sequence). The CDR3 loop spans 11 amino acids. Trimming pared 4 bases from V and 8 bases from J, leaving 8 bases between. The CDR3 sequence: CASSSLLEAFF. The CDR3 DNA reads TGTGCCAGCAGCTCCCTCTTGGAAGCTTTCTTT.

The V and J genes are TRBV5-1 and TRBJ1-1, with 9 nucleotides matching TRBD1. CDR1 and CDR2 from the germline V gene are SGHRS and YFSETQ. V shed 3 bases, J shed 5 bases, and the junction held 5 bases outside the gene matches. This CDR3 is 14 amino acids long. The CDR3 nucleotides read TGCGCCAGCAGCTCGACCGGGACAGGGACTGAAGCTTTCTTT. It yields the protein CASSSTGTGTEAFF. The variable domain in full, with the rest retrieved from reference TRBV5-1 and TRBJ1-1, is KAGVTQTPRYLIKTRGQQVTLSCSPISGHRSVSWYQQTPGQGLQFLFEYFSETQRNKGNFPGRFSGRQFSNSRSEMNVSTLELGDSALYLCASSSTGTGTEAFFGQGTRLTVV.

This clone is medium-sized in the sample. The CDR3, as DNA: TGCGCCAGCAGCCAAGAAGGGACAGGGTCCCCATACTATGGCTACACCTTC. Its protein product is CASSQEGTGSPYYGYTF. The chain is built from TRBV4-3 and TRBJ1-2; 9 positions match TRBD1. With V trimmed by 0 bases and J by 3 bases, 8 bases remained unmatched. Germline V lookup: CDR1 LGHNA, CDR2 YSLEER. The CDR3 length is 17 residues.

This clone was observed a handful of times. J is TRBJ1-2 and V is TRBV5-5, with D uncertain. Trimming shortened V by 2 bases and J by 7 bases, and 18 bases separated the two germline ends. Germline CDR1 reads SGHKS; CDR2 reads YYEKEE (reference sequence). The CDR3 runs to 15 residues. CDR3 bases: TGTGCCAGCAGCTTTGAATCTGCAGACTATGGTGGCTACACCTTC. This encodes CASSFESADYGGYTF.

The rearrangement joins TRBV19 to TRBJ1-6, with a possible D match to TRBD1 (5 bases). The V gene lost 5 bases and the J gene lost 4 bases, with 18 bases spanning the gap. This CDR3 comprises 17 residues. Germline CDR1 LNHDA, CDR2 SQIVND (reference sequence). The CDR3 spells CASSSTTVPGYNSPLHF. For the CDR3, the DNA is TGTGCCAGTAGTTCGACGACAGTCCCAGGATATAATTCACCCCTCCACTTT. Combining the CDR3 with reference TRBV19 and TRBJ1-6 gives the whole variable domain DGGITQSPKYLFRKEGQNVTLSCEQNLNHDAMYWYRQDPGQGLRLIYYSQIVNDFQKGDIAEGYSVSREKKESFPLTVTSAQKNPTAFYLCASSSTTVPGYNSPLHFGNGTRLTVT.

In this sample, this clone turned up a few times. This chain uses TRBV6-6 with TRBJ1-2; no clear D gene. Germline lookup yields CDR1 MNHNY and CDR2 SVGAGI (reference sequence). This CDR3 contains 13 residues. With 0 bases removed from V and 7 bases from J, the gap between germline ends came to 9 bases. This CDR3 reads CASSYSGSVGYTF. In nucleotides, the CDR3 is TGTGCCAGCAGTTACTCGGGAAGTGTTGGCTACACCTTC.

CDR3 protein: CASSPLTGTDTQYF. CDR3 sequence (DNA): TGTGCCAGCAGTCCACTAACGGGGACAGATACGCAGTATTTT. The chain uses TRBV2 and TRBJ2-3; a possible D gene is TRBD2 (5 bases). Germline V CDR1 and CDR2: SNHLY, FYNNEI. The V and J ends lost 5 bases and 3 bases respectively, with 12 bases between them. The CDR3 consists of 14 residues.

The chain is built from TRBV5-1 and TRBJ2-5; TRBD1 agrees at 10 bases. Trimming at V came to 4 bases and at J to 3 bases, leaving 9 bases not matched to a gene. Per germline, CDR1 SGHRS and CDR2 YFSETQ. The CDR3 length is 16 residues. CDR3 loop: CASSPNSGTGEETQYF. CDR3 nucleotide sequence: TGCGCCAGCAGCCCTAACTCCGGGACAGGGGAAGAGACCCAGTACTTC.

This chain links TRBV10-2 with TRBJ1-6, with D possibly being TRBD1 (5 bases). This CDR3 is 21 amino acids long. Trimming removed 0 bases at V and 0 bases at J, with 21 bases between. CDR1 is WSHSY and CDR2 is SAAADI in the germline V gene. CDR3 residues: CASSESRVGGGTSSYNSPLHF. The DNA for the CDR3 is TGCGCCAGCAGTGAGTCGCGGGTAGGCGGAGGGACTAGCTCCTATAATTCACCCCTCCACTTT.

The V call is TRBV6-5, the J call TRBJ2-7; 10 bases are shared with TRBD1. V dropped 4 bases and J dropped 0; count of bases not matched to a gene: 3. CDR3 size: 15 residues. CDR1 and CDR2 from the germline V gene are MNHEY and SVGAGI. CDR3 sequence (DNA): TGTGCCAGCAGTTCATGGGACAGGGGCTCCTACGAGCAGTACTTC. Protein: CASSSWDRGSYEQYF.

This clone was seen once. The chain has TRBV5-1 and TRBJ2-2, with D possibly being TRBD2 (5 bases). Germline loops: CDR1 SGHRS, CDR2 YFSETQ. Trimming took off 0 bases at V and 4 bases at J, with 10 bases between the two ends. The CDR3 is made up of 15 amino acids. In nucleotides, the CDR3 is TGCGCCAGCAGCTTGGGAGCCGAGGGCACCGGGGAGCTGTTTTTT. This codes for CASSLGAEGTGELFF.

J is TRBJ1-2 and V is TRBV9, with 8 nucleotides matching TRBD1. The CDR3 sequence is 13 residues long. Germline CDR1 reads SGDLS; CDR2 reads YYNGEE. The junction had 5 bases not matched to a gene; V was cut back by 2 bases and J by 8 bases. CDR3 sequence reads: CASSVQGAEGYTF. The CDR3, as DNA: TGTGCCAGCAGCGTTCAGGGGGCTGAAGGCTACACCTTC.

The rearrangement joins TRBV9 to TRBJ2-3; perhaps D is TRBD1 or TRBD2 (5 bases each). V lost 7 bases and J lost 4, with 13 bases in between. Germline V gives CDR1 SGDLS, CDR2 YYNGEE. The CDR3 has 13 residues. CDR3 protein: CASAFGAADTQYF. CDR3 coding DNA: TGTGCCAGCGCATTCGGGGCAGCAGATACGCAGTATTTT.

This chain uses TRBV5-5 with TRBJ1-2; D is undetermined. CDR1 is SGHKS, CDR2 YYEKEE, per germline (reference sequence). This CDR3 comprises 12 residues. V lost 4 bases to trimming and J lost 8 bases, with 12 bases between them. The CDR3 region has the DNA TGTGCCAGCAGCAGCTCAACGAAGGGCTACACCTTC. It encodes CASSSSTKGYTF.

The rearrangement uses TRBV5-1 and TRBJ2-5, with D perhaps matching TRBD1 (5 bases). Germline lookup yields CDR1 SGHRS and CDR2 YFSETQ. Deletions cut 4 bases from V and 5 bases from J, with 9 bases between. CDR3 size: 12 residues. The CDR3, as DNA: TGCGCCAGCAGCCTCAAGGGGGAGACCCAGTACTTC. It specifies CASSLKGETQYF.

The chain has TRBV5-1 and TRBJ1-3; D call uncertain. With 4 bases removed from V and 4 bases from J, the gap between germline ends came to 18 bases. Germline CDR1 SGHRS, CDR2 YFSETQ. The CDR3 sequence is 16 residues long. The CDR3 sequence: CASSRRGPLGGNTIYF. CDR3 in DNA: TGCGCCAGCAGCCGACGAGGCCCACTCGGAGGAAACACCATATATTTT.

V usage is TRBV7-6 and J usage is TRBJ2-7; tentative D call: TRBD1 (6 bases). Germline CDR1 reads SGHVS; CDR2 reads FNYEAQ. Trimming removed 5 bases from V and 5 bases from J, with 13 bases in between. This CDR3 has 13 residues. Written as DNA, the CDR3 is TGTGCCAGCAGCCCCCGGGCAGGGGACGAGCAGTACTTC. It is translated as CASSPRAGDEQYF.

In regard to this clone: This specimen includes other DNA sequences encoding the same CDR3. This rearrangement joins TRBV18 to TRBJ2-3; D not resolved. The V end lost 0 bases, the J end lost 4 bases, and 5 bases lay between the germline ends. CDR1 is KGHSH and CDR2 is LQKENI in the germline V gene. This CDR3 spans 13 amino acids. The CDR3 DNA reads TGTGCCAGCTCACCACCGGTCCCAGATACGCAGTATTTT. Its translation: CASSPPVPDTQYF.

The chain joins TRBV19 to TRBJ1-1; 8 bases agree with TRBD1. Germline-derived CDR1 and CDR2 are LNHDA and SQIVND (reference sequence). The CDR3 is 15 residues long. The V segment lost 6 bases and the J segment 2 bases; nucleotides outside the gene matches: 8. CDR3 DNA: TGTGCCAGTAGCCCTTTGGACAGGGTAAACACTGAAGCTTTCTTT. It codes for CASSPLDRVNTEAFF.

The V and J genes are TRBV7-9 and TRBJ1-2; TRBD1 is a possible D gene (5 bases). CDR1 and CDR2 (germline): SEHNR, FQNEAQ (reference sequence). With 5 bases removed from V and 6 bases from J, the gap between germline ends came to 19 bases. The CDR3 spans 15 residues. Written as DNA, the CDR3 is TGTGCCAGCAGCGATGGTCCTACGGGGGGACATGGCTACACCTTC. Translated: CASSDGPTGGHGYTF. Variable domain in full (rest from reference TRBV7-9 and TRBJ1-2): DTGVSQNPRHKITKRGQNVTFRCDPISEHNRLYWYRQTLGQGPEFLTYFQNEAQLEKSRLLSDRFSAERPKGSFSTLEIQRTEQGDSAMYLCASSDGPTGGHGYTFGSGTRLTVV.

This clone was counted between two and nine times. The chain recombines TRBV5-1 with TRBJ2-6; perhaps TRBD2 as D (5 bases). Deletions cut 0 bases from V and 1 base from J, with 11 bases between. The CDR3 runs to 17 residues. Germline CDR1 and CDR2: SGHRS and YFSETQ. CDR3: CASSLGQPGSGANVLTF. Here the CDR3 DNA reads TGCGCCAGCAGCTTGGGGCAGCCGGGATCTGGGGCCAACGTCCTGACTTTC.

The V gene is TRBV5-1, the J gene TRBJ1-4; D is ambiguous. Germline CDR1 SGHRS, CDR2 YFSETQ. The CDR3 loop spans 15 amino acids. V was pared by 4 bases and J by 0 bases, with 10 bases between. The CDR3 DNA is TGCGCCAGCAGCGGCTCAGGAGCAACTAATGAAAAACTGTTTTTT. It encodes CASSGSGATNEKLFF. Combining the CDR3 with reference TRBV5-1 and TRBJ1-4 gives the whole variable domain KAGVTQTPRYLIKTRGQQVTLSCSPISGHRSVSWYQQTPGQGLQFLFEYFSETQRNKGNFPGRFSGRQFSNSRSEMNVSTLELGDSALYLCASSGSGATNEKLFFGSGTQLSVL.